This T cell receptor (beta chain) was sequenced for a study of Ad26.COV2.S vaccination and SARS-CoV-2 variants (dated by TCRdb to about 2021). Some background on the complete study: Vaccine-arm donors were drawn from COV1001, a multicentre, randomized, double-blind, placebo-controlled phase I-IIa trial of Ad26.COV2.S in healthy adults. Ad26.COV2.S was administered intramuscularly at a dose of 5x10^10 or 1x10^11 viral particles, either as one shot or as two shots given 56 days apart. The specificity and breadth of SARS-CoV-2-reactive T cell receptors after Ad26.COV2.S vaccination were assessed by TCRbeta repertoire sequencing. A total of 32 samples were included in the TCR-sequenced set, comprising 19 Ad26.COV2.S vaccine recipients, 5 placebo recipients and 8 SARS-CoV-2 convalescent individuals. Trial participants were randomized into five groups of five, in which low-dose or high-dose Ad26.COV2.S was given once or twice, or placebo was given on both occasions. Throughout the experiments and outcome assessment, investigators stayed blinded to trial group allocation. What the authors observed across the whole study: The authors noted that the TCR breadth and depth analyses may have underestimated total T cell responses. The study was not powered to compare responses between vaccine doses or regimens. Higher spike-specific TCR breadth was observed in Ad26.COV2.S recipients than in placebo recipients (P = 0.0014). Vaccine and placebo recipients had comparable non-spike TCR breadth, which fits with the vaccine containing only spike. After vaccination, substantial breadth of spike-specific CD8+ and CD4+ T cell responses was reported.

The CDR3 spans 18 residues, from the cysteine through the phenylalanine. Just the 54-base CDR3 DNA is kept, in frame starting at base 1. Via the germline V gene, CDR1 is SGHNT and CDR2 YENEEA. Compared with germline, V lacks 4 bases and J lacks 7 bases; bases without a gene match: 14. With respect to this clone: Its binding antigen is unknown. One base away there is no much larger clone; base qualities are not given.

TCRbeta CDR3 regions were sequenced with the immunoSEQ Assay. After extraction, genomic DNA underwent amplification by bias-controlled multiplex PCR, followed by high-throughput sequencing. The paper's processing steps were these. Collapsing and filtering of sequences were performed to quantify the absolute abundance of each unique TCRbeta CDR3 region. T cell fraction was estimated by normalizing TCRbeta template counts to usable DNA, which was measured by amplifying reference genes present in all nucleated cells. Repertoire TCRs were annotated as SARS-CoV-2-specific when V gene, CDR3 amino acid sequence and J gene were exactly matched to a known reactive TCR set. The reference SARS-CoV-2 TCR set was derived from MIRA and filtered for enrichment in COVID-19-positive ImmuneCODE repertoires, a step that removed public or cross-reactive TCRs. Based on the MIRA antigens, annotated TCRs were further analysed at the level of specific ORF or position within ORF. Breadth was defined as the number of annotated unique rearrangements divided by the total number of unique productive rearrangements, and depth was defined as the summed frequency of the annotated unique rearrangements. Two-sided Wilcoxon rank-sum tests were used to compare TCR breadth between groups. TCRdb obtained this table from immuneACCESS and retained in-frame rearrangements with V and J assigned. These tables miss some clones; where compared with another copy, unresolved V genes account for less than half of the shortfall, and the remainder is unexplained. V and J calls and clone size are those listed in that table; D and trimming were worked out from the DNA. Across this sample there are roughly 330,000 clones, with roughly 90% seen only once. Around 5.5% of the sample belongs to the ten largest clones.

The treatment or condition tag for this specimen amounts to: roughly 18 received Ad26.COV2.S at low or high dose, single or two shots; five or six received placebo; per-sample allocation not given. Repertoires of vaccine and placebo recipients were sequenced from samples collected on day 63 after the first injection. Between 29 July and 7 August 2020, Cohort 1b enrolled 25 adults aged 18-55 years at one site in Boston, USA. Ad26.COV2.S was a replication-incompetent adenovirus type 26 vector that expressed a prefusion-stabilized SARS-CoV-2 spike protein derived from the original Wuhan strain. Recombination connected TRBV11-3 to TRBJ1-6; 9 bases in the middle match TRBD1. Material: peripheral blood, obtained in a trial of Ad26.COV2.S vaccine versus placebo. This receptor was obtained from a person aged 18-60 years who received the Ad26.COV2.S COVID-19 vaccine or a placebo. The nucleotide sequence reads TGTGCCAGCAGCTCAGACGAGGGACAGGGAGGTTCGAATTCACCCCTCCACTTT. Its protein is CASSSDEGQGGSNSPLHF.